This T cell receptor (beta chain) was captured in a study of response to subunit inactivated influenza vaccine. The CDR3 has 17 amino acids. The ends lost 1 base at V and 6 bases at J; junction bases unmatched: 12. A single record per CDR3 protein comes from TCRdb applying MiXCR to the RT-PCR reads. The sample carries 530,000 or so distinct CDR3 sequences, 14% recorded once. This clonotype was detected only a few times. The chain employs TRBV12-3 or TRBV12-4 and TRBJ2-7; 10 nucleotides line up with TRBD2. This sequence originates from a man aged 50 or older who received an inactivated influenza vaccine. This specimen was PBMCs from blood, taken approximately 13 days after vaccination. Here the CDR3 reads CASSLEISPSGSLEQYF. The DNA of the CDR3 is TGTGCCAGCAGTTTAGAAATTTCGCCTAGCGGGAGTCTCGAGCAGTACTTC.